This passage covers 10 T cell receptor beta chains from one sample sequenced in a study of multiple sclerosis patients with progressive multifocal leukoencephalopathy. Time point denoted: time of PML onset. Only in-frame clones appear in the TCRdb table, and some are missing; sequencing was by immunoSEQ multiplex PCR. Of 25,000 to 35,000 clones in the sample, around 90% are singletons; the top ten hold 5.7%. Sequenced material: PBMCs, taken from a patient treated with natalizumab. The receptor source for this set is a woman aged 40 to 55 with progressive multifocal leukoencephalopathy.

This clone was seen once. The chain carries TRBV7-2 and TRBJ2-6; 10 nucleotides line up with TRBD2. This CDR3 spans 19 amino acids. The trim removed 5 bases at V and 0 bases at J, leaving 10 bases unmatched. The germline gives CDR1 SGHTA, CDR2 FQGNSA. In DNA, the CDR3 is TGTGCCAGCAGCCCCCGGGCCAGCGGGGGGGCCTCTGGGGCCAACGTCCTGACTTTC. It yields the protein CASSPRASGGASGANVLTF. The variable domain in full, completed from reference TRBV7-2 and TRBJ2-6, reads GAGVSQSPSNKVTEKGKDVELRCDPISGHTALYWYRQSLGQGLEFLIYFQGNSAPDKSGLPSDRFSAERTGGSVSTLTIQRTQQEDSAVYLCASSPRASGGASGANVLTFGAGSRLTVL.

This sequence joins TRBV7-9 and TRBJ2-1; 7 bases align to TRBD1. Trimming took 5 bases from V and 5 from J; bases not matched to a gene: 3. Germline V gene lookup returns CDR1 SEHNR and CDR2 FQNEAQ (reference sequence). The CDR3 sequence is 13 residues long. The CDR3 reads CASSPGQNNEQFF. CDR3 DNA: TGTGCCAGCAGCCCGGGACAGAACAATGAGCAGTTCTTC.

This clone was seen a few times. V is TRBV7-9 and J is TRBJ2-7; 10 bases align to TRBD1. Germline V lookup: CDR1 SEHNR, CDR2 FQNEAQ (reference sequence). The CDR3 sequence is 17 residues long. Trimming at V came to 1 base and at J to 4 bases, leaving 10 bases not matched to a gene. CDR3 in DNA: TGTGCCAGCAGCTTAGGACAGGGGGCTACCCTAGGGTACGAGCAGTACTTC. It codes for CASSLGQGATLGYEQYF. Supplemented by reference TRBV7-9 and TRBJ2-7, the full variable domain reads DTGVSQNPRHKITKRGQNVTFRCDPISEHNRLYWYRQTLGQGPEFLTYFQNEAQLEKSRLLSDRFSAERPKGSFSTLEIQRTEQGDSAMYLCASSLGQGATLGYEQYFGPGTRLTVT.

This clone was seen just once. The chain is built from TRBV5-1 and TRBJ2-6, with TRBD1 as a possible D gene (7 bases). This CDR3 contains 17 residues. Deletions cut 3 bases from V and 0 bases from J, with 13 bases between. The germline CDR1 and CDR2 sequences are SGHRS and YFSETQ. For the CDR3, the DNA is TGCGCCAGCAGCTCGCGGGACAGTATCTCTGGGGCCAACGTCCTGACTTTC. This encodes CASSSRDSISGANVLTF.

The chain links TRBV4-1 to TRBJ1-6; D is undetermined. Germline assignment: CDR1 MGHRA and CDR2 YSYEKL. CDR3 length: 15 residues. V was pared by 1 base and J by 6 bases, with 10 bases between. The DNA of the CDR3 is TGCGCCAGCAGCCAAGTTCCCCTGGTTAATTCACCCCTCCACTTT. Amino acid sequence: CASSQVPLVNSPLHF.

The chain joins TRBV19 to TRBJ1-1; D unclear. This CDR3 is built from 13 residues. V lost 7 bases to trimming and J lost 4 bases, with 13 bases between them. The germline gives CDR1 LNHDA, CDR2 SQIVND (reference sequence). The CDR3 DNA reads TGTGCCAGTACCCCCTGGGGTGGCACTGAAGCTTTCTTT. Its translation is CASTPWGGTEAFF.

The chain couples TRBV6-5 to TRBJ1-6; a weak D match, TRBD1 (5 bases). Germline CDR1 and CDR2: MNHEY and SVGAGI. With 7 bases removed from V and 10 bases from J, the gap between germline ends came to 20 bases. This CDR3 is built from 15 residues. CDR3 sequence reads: CASNGGGGFRSPLHF. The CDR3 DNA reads TGTGCCAGCAATGGCGGCGGGGGGTTCCGATCACCCCTCCACTTT.

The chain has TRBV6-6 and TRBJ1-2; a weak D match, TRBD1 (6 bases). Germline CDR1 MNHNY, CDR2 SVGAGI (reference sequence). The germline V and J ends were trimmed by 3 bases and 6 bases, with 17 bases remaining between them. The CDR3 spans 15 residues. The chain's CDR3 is CASSYSSGQLDGYTF. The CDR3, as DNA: TGTGCCAGCAGTTATTCGTCGGGACAACTAGATGGCTACACCTTC.

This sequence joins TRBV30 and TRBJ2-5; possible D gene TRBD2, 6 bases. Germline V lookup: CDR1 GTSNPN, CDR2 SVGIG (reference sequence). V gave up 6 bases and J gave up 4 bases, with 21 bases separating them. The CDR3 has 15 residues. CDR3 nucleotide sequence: TGTGCCTGCCTACTGCACGGGCTCGGGAGAGAGACCCAGTACTTC. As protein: CACLLHGLGRETQYF.

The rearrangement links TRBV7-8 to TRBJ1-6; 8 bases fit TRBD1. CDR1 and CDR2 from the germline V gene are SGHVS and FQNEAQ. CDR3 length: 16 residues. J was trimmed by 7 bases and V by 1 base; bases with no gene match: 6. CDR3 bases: TGTGCCAGCAGCTTAGTCTGGACAGGGAGAAATTCACCCCTCCACTTT. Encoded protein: CASSLVWTGRNSPLHF.